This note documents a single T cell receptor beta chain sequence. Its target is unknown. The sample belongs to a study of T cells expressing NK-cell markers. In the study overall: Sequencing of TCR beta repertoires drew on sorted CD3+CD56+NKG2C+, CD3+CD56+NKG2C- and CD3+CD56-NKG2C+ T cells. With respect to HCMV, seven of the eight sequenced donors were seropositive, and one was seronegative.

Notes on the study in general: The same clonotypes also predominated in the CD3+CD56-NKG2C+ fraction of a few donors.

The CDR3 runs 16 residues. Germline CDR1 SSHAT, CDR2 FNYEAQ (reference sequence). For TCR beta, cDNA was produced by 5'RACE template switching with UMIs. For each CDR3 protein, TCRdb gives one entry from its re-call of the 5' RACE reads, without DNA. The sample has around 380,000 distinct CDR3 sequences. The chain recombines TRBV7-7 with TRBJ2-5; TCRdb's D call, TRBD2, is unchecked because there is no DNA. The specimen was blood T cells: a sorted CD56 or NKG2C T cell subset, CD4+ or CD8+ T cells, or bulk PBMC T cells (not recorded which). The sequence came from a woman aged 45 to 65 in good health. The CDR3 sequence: CASSSFNTDLQETQYF.